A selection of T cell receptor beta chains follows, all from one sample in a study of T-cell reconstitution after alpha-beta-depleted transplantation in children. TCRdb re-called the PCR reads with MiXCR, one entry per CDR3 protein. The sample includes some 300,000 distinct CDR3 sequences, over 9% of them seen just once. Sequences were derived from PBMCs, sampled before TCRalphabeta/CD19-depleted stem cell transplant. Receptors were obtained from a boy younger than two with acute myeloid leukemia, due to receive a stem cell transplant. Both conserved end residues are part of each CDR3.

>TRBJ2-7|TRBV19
CASILGESGGQRFYEQYF
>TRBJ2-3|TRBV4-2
CASSQEAGTDTQYF
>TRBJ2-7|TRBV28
CASSFLWGPYEQYF
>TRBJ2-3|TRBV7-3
CASSPRATTDTQYF
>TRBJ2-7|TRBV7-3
CASSLNRKRPPYEQYF
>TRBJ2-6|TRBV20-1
CSARDRSGANVLTF
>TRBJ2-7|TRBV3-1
CASSHGFGYEQYF
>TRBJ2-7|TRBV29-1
CSVNRGYEQYF
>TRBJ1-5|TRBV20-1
CSAREVSVGDQPQHF
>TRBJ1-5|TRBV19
CATRWGEGNQPQHF
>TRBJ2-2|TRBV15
CATSRAVHSNGELFF
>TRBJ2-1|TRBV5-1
CASNPNSGRVYNEQFF
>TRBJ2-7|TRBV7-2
CASSLNGAPVLSYEQYF
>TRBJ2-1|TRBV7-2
CASSLAATPLQFF
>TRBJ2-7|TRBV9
CASSNGTGSSYEQYF
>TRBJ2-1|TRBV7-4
CASSLAGGGNEQFF
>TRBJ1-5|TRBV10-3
CAMDRAHRNQPQHF
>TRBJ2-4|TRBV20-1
CSASNLAKNIQYF
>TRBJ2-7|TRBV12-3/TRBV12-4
CASSLSIAYEQYF
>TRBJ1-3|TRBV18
CASSPVAPVVSGNTIYF
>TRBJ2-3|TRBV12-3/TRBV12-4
CASSFFSGGGTDTQYF
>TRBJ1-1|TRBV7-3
CASSSHLLRAEAFF
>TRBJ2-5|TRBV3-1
CASSPSRGRKETQYF
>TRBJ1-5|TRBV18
CASSQGAGGNQPQHF
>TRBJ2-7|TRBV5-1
CASSSGQGANEQYF
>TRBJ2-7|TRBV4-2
CASSQEGWGKTYEQYF
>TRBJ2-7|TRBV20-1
CSANRDYSYEQYF
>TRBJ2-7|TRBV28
CASSATGTGGSEQYF
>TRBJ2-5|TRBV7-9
CASSLVTAWETQYF
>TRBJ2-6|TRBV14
CASSSRTGTSGANVLTF
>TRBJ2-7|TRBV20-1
CSARDTHEQYF
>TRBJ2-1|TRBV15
CATSREAGFYNEQFF
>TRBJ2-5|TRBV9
CASSFGAGPETQYF
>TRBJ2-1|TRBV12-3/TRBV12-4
CACSLGTSGDGSYNEQFF
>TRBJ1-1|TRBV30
CAWSRGAGVDTEAFF
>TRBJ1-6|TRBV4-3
CASSLTGYRSPLHF
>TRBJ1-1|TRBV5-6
CASSLAQARGTEAFF
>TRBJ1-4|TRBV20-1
CSAPDAGPGEKLFF
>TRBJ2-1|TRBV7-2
CASSLVVAVSQEQFF
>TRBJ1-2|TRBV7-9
CASTSSGQFYGYTF
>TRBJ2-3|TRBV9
CASSEGGRRSDTQYF
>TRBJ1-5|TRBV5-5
CASRKGQLSNEPQHF
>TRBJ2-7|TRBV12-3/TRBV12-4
CASSLSGRSAYEQYF
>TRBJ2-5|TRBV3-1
CASSQNPGQGQETQYF
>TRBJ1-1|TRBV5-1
CASSLGAGSWLNTEAFF
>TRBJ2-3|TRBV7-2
CASSPEVTDTQYF
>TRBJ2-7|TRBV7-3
CASSLTSQGAVEQYF
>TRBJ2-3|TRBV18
CASSPRRLAGAEDTQYF
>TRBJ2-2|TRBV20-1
CSAPAGSNTGELFF
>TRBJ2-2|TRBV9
CASSVPKAGASTGELFF
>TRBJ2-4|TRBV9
CASSVFPSAKNIQYF
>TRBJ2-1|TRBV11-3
CASSFLAGELDEQFF
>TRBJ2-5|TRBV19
CASSIDLEETQYF
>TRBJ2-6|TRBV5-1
CASSPVLQSSGANVLTF
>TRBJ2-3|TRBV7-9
CASSEGTLSTDTQYF
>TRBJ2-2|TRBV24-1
CATSDQDRGPYTGELFF
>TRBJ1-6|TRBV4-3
CASSQASGSSSYNSPLHF
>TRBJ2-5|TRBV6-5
CASSYRTSGRSPQETQYF
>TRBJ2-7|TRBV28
CASSGRNSYEQYF
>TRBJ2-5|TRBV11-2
CASSLEGLAGEETQYF